Sequencing of this T cell receptor beta chain was carried out in a study of cytomegalovirus exposure and HLA in healthy donors. As for this clone: Its target is not known.

Germline CDR1 MGHDK, CDR2 SYGVNS. Trimming pared 8 bases from V and 2 bases from J, leaving 10 bases between. There are 12 residues in the CDR3. The PCR ran on 60 Vbeta and 13 Jbeta primers. TCRdb keeps only in-frame clones here, not all; method: immunoSEQ multiplex PCR. Among around 110,000 clones listed, 55% to 65% were seen once. Points from the study as a whole: In an earlier analysis, most TCR beta V segments were productive about 87% or about 30% of the time. Per a later analysis, HLA-associated TCR beta chains showed more clonal expansion than other, equally common TCR beta chains.

J is TRBJ2-7 and V is TRBV25-1; D gene ambiguous. The sequenced material came from PBMCs. This TCR derives from a woman between 25 and 40 years old in good health and CMV-seronegative. CDR3 protein: CASGRGAYEQYF. DNA of the CDR3: TGTGCCAGCGGTCGCGGAGCCTACGAGCAGTACTTC.